What follows describes a single T cell receptor (beta chain). Its antigen is not identified. Germline V gives CDR1 GTSNPN, CDR2 SVGIG (reference sequence). The CDR3 spans 15 residues. Trimming left V 2 bases short and J 4 bases short, with 14 bases between. Assay: immunoSEQ multiplex PCR; the TCRdb copy retains only in-frame clones and omits some. This table has 60,000 to 80,000 clones, approximately 86% appearing once. The data were obtained in a study of cytomegalovirus exposure and HLA in healthy donors. Study-wide points: There were 150 to 200 TCR beta chains listed as cytomegalovirus-associated. While the bulk of TCR sequences proved rare, some public TCRs turned up in many donors. The tendency of first-cohort TCR clusters to co-occur in the roughly 130 validation repertoires emerged from a later analysis.

The genes are TRBV30 and TRBJ1-4; D may be TRBD1 (5 bases). Source material: PBMCs. The sequence came from a man younger than 40 in good health and CMV-seronegative. CDR3 region: CAWSIKGLLNEKLFF. The CDR3 DNA is TGTGCCTGGAGTATTAAGGGACTGCTTAATGAAAAACTGTTTTTT.